The T cell receptor beta chain under discussion was sequenced for a study of sequential checkpoint blockade in melanoma. Regarding treatment: randomized to nivolumab then ipilimumab (arm A) or the reverse (arm B). Sequencing was performed with immunoSEQ multiplex PCR; in TCRdb, only in-frame clones are kept and a portion is missing. The data contain fewer than 6,000 clones, 34% of them singletons. Per germline, CDR1 SGHRS and CDR2 YFSETQ. This CDR3 is built from 14 residues. V shed 0 bases and J shed 7 bases, with 10 bases lying between them. The sequence was obtained from a human donor with melanoma. Sequences were derived from tumor tissue (inferred from file names), sampled from a patient given nivolumab and ipilimumab in sequence. The chain is built from TRBV5-1 and TRBJ1-4; a weak D match, TRBD1 (6 bases). The CDR3 loop is CASSLAGAAEKLFF. In DNA form, the CDR3 reads TGCGCCAGCAGCTTGGCAGGGGCGGCTGAAAAACTGTTTTTT.